The present T cell receptor (beta chain) was sequenced within a study of blood T cell repertoires in COVID-19. Study as a whole: The United States, Italy and Spain provided the acute and convalescent COVID-19 samples. PBMCs, B-cell-depleted T cells, or T cells provided the cDNA or gDNA that made up the material.

This clone was counted a single time. Profiled with immunoSEQ multiplex PCR; TCRdb holds only in-frame clones, not every one. Of approximately 130,000 clones in the sample, about 86% were seen once. The CDR3 contains 15 residues. The V end lost 2 bases, the J end lost 0 bases, and 10 bases lay between the germline ends. Germline V CDR1 and CDR2: MNHEY, SVGAGI. The clonotype originates from a man older than 75 with active or convalescent COVID-19. Sequenced: peripheral blood. The genes are TRBV6-5 and TRBJ1-2, with D possibly matching TRBD1 (6 bases). The CDR3 loop is CASSYPQGANYGYTF. The DNA for the CDR3 is TGTGCCAGCAGTTACCCACAGGGAGCTAACTATGGCTACACCTTC.